This entry lists 21 T cell receptor beta chains sequenced from one sample in a study of OX40 agonist ivuxolimab in advanced cancers. Only in-frame clones appear in the TCRdb table, and some are missing; sequencing was by immunoSEQ multiplex PCR. Found here are tens of thousands of clones, 84% of them singletons; the top ten hold roughly 30%. Sequences were derived from CD4+ or CD8+ T cells sorted from blood, sampled in a trial of the OX40 agonist ivuxolimab. These receptors all come from an adult with an advanced solid tumor such as melanoma, head and neck, liver or kidney cancer.

This clone was detected only a few times. The V call is TRBV18, the J call TRBJ2-7; D possibly corresponds to TRBD1 (5 bases). V lost 7 bases to trimming and J lost 0 bases, with 13 bases between them. CDR1 KGHSH and CDR2 LQKENI come from the germline V gene. The CDR3 consists of 14 residues. In nucleotides, the CDR3 is TGTGCCAGCTTCCCTGAGCAGGGCTCCTACGAGCAGTACTTC. It codes for CASFPEQGSYEQYF.

This chain joins TRBV5-1 and TRBJ2-1; D possibly corresponds to TRBD2 (6 bases). Looked up from germline, CDR1 is SGHRS and CDR2 is YFSETQ. This CDR3 is built from 15 residues. V lost 0 bases, J lost 1 base, and 8 bases lay in between. Written as DNA, the CDR3 is TGCGCCAGCAGCTTGGAAAGCGGGTCCTACAATGAGCAGTTCTTC. This encodes CASSLESGSYNEQFF.

J is TRBJ2-7 and V is TRBV10-3; a possible D gene is TRBD2 (7 bases). This CDR3 spans 12 amino acids. Between the trimmed V and J ends, which lost 7 bases and 5 bases, there was a span of 12 bases. The germline V gene has CDR1 ENHRY and CDR2 SYGVKD. The DNA for the CDR3 is TGTGCCATCAAAGGGGGAGGGGACGAGCAGTACTTC. Amino acids: CAIKGGGDEQYF.

This clone was recorded only once. The genes are TRBV5-1 and TRBJ2-1; TRBD1 matches 10 bases. V lost 6 bases to trimming and J lost 8 bases; unmatched junction nucleotides: 5. CDR3 length equals 13 residues. Germline V gene data show CDR1 as SGHRS and CDR2 as YFSETQ. The CDR3 region has the DNA TGCGCCAGCATGGGACAGGGGCTTGATGAGCAGTTCTTC. Amino acids: CASMGQGLDEQFF.

The chain joins TRBV19 to TRBJ1-3; TRBD1 aligns across 7 bases. The V gene end was trimmed by 5 bases and the J gene end by 0 bases; junction bases not matched to a gene: 10. Germline CDR1 is LNHDA and CDR2 is SQIVND (reference sequence). The CDR3 totals 17 residues. As DNA, the CDR3 is TGTGCCAGTAGTCCTCGGACAGGAACCAGCTCTGGAAACACCATATATTTT. Its protein product is CASSPRTGTSSGNTIYF.

CDR3 DNA sequence: TGTGCCAGCAGCTTGACAGGGCCTCAGCCCCAGCATTTT. Amino acids: CASSLTGPQPQHF. V is TRBV5-4 and J is TRBJ1-5, with D maybe TRBD1 (6 bases). In germline, CDR1 is SGHNT, CDR2 YYREEE (reference sequence). V was clipped by 1 base and J by 6 bases, with 8 bases between them. The CDR3 spans 13 residues.

The chain uses TRBV6-5 and TRBJ1-4; D is unclear. Looked up from germline, CDR1 is MNHEY and CDR2 is SVGAGI. V was shortened by 2 bases and J by 8 bases, with 12 bases between the two germline ends. The CDR3 spans 14 residues. In nucleotides, the CDR3 is TGTGCCAGCAGTTACGGCATTGCTGGGGAAAAACTGTTTTTT. Translation: CASSYGIAGEKLFF.

This clone was counted a few times. The rearrangement joins TRBV7-2 to TRBJ1-1; D remains ambiguous. The CDR3 spans 13 residues. Germline V gene sequence: CDR1 SGHTA, CDR2 FQGNSA. Trimming pared 5 bases from V and 3 bases from J, leaving 10 bases between. The DNA of the CDR3 is TGTGCCAGCAGCCTCGATCCGGACACTGAAGCTTTCTTT. Translated: CASSLDPDTEAFF.

This chain links TRBV2 with TRBJ2-5, with TRBD1 matching 7 bases. The CDR3 loop spans 13 amino acids. Per germline, CDR1 SNHLY and CDR2 FYNNEI. The V segment lost 5 bases and the J segment 5 bases; nucleotides outside the gene matches: 5. The DNA for the CDR3 is TGTGCCAGCAGTACGGGGACAGTTGAGACCCAGTACTTC. It yields the protein CASSTGTVETQYF.

This chain uses TRBV5-1 with TRBJ2-1; 8 bases are a match to TRBD1. The CDR3 extends over 15 amino acids. The V and J ends lost 4 bases and 5 bases, in that order; junction bases with no gene match: 8. Germline loops: CDR1 SGHRS, CDR2 YFSETQ. As DNA, the CDR3 is TGCGCCAGCAGCGCCGGACAGGGTGGAAACAATGAGCAGTTCTTC. Residues: CASSAGQGGNNEQFF.

The chain has TRBV7-7 and TRBJ2-3; D is undetermined. Trimming removed 1 base at V and 2 bases at J, with 4 bases between. Per germline, CDR1 SSHAT and CDR2 FNYEAQ (reference sequence). The CDR3 is 13 amino acids. CDR3 coding DNA: TGTGCCAGCAGCTTAGGTCCCACAGATACGCAGTATTTT. Translated, it gives CASSLGPTDTQYF.

The CDR3 region has the DNA TGTGCCAGTAGGCAGGGGTACTATGGCTACACCTTC. Translated: CASRQGYYGYTF. The V gene is TRBV19, the J gene TRBJ1-2; D is perhaps TRBD1 (6 bases). CDR3 length equals 12 residues. Germline assignment: CDR1 LNHDA and CDR2 SQIVND (reference sequence). Trimming shortened V by 6 bases and J by 3 bases, and 8 bases separated the two germline ends.

This clone was seen a few times. The V call is TRBV18, the J call TRBJ1-1, with D perhaps matching TRBD1 (6 bases). CDR1 and CDR2 from the germline V gene are KGHSH and LQKENI. Between the trimmed V and J ends, which lost 2 bases and 6 bases, there was a span of 16 bases. CDR3 length: 15 amino acids. DNA for the CDR3: TGTGCCAGCTCACCAGTTAAACAGGGATCACCTGAAGCTTTCTTT. Its protein is CASSPVKQGSPEAFF. The whole variable domain, remainder taken from reference TRBV18 and TRBJ1-1, is NAGVMQNPRHLVRRRGQEARLRCSPMKGHSHVYWYRQLPEEGLKFMVYLQKENIIDESGMPKERFSAEFPKEGPSILRIQQVVRGDSAAYFCASSPVKQGSPEAFFGQGTRLTVV.

The chain carries TRBV6-6 and TRBJ2-7, with a tentative D call TRBD2 (6 bases). The length of the CDR3 is 12 residues. Trimming took off 2 bases at V and 6 bases at J, with 8 bases between the two ends. Germline CDR1 is MNHNY and CDR2 is SVGAGI (reference sequence). The CDR3 is CASSYPGGEQYF. DNA of the CDR3: TGTGCCAGCAGTTACCCCGGGGGCGAGCAGTACTTC.

Only one count was recorded for this clone. The rearrangement joins TRBV6-5 to TRBJ1-1; TRBD1 might be the D (6 bases). This CDR3 comprises 15 residues. V dropped 1 base and J dropped 2 bases, with 11 bases sitting between them. CDR1 is MNHEY and CDR2 is SVGAGI in the germline V gene. CDR3 bases: TGTGCCAGCAGTTACTTACAGGGAGGAAACACTGAAGCTTTCTTT. It yields the protein CASSYLQGGNTEAFF.

The chain employs TRBV18 and TRBJ1-2, with 8 bases lining up with TRBD1. The V gene's germline CDR1 is KGHSH and CDR2 LQKENI. CDR3 length equals 15 residues. V was clipped by 6 bases and J by 3 bases; unmatched bases: 9. Here the CDR3 reads CASSLEMTGDYGYTF. The CDR3 nucleotides are TGTGCCAGCTCCCTAGAGATGACAGGGGACTATGGCTACACCTTC.

In this sample, this clone is medium-sized. J is TRBJ1-1 and V is TRBV6-1, with D uncertain. CDR1 is MNHNS, CDR2 SASEGT, per germline. The CDR3 extends over 15 amino acids. Between the trimmed V and J ends, which lost 2 bases and 6 bases, there was a span of 16 bases. CDR3 in amino acids: CASSEYARWSPEAFF. DNA of the CDR3: TGTGCCAGCAGTGAATACGCCAGGTGGTCCCCTGAAGCTTTCTTT.

The rearrangement links TRBV2 to TRBJ2-2, with D perhaps matching TRBD1 (6 bases). V was clipped by 4 bases and J by 8 bases, with 11 bases between them. The germline gives CDR1 SNHLY, CDR2 FYNNEI. The CDR3 contains 13 residues. The CDR3 loop is CASSVGQTGELFF. For the CDR3, the DNA is TGTGCCAGCAGTGTCGGACAGACGGGGGAGCTGTTTTTT.

In this sample, this clone turned up once. The chain is built from TRBV7-2 and TRBJ1-2, with 12 nucleotides matching TRBD1. Per germline, CDR1 SGHTA and CDR2 FQGNSA. This CDR3 region has 14 residues. The trim removed 4 bases at V and 8 bases at J, leaving 5 bases unmatched. In DNA form, the CDR3 reads TGTGCCAGCAGCTGGGGACAGGGGGCTCTAGGCTACACCTTC. As protein: CASSWGQGALGYTF.

This clone occurred once. The rearrangement uses TRBV4-3 and TRBJ1-4; D remains unclear. The V gene's germline CDR1 is LGHNA and CDR2 YSLEER. CDR3 length equals 14 residues. The ends were cut back, 4 bases at V and 5 bases at J, with 11 bases in the middle. The CDR3 sequence is CASSRLTGNEKLFF. DNA for the CDR3: TGCGCCAGCAGCCGCCTGACGGGGAATGAAAAACTGTTTTTT.

V usage is TRBV2 and J usage is TRBJ1-5, with 8 bases aligning to TRBD1. The germline V gene encodes CDR1 SNHLY and CDR2 FYNNEI. The V segment lost 6 bases and the J segment 4 bases; nucleotides outside the gene matches: 5. The CDR3 is 14 amino acids. For the CDR3, the DNA is TGTGCCAGCAGCTGGACAGGGAGGAATCAGCCCCAGCATTTT. Its translation: CASSWTGRNQPQHF.